These 26 T cell receptor beta chains originate from one sample sequenced in a study of prognosis after radiotherapy for stage I lung cancer. Genomic DNA was subjected to two-round multiplex PCR for amplification of TCR beta CDR3. First-round PCR employed TRBV- and TRBJ-specific primers for each gene. MiXCR was run by TCRdb on the multiplex PCR reads, yielding one entry per CDR3 protein. This table has 51,000 or so distinct CDR3 sequences, less than 35% appearing once. This specimen consisted of PBMCs, obtained before or after stereotactic body radiation therapy (not recorded which). The receptors were gathered from a donor over 45 with non-small cell lung cancer.

The chain combines TRBV2 with TRBJ2-2; 7 bases agree with TRBD1. This CDR3 comprises 15 residues. The J segment lost 0 bases and the V segment lost 5 bases, leaving 3 bases of the junction unmatched. Germline CDR1 and CDR2: SNHLY and FYNNEI. The DNA for the CDR3 is TGTGCCAGCAGTCGACAGGGCGCGAACACCGGGGAGCTGTTTTTT. It yields the protein CASSRQGANTGELFF.

Ten or more counts support this clonotype. The chain recombines TRBV6-2 or TRBV6-3 with TRBJ2-7; D remains unclear. The V gene's germline CDR1 is MNHEY and CDR2 SVGEGT. Trimming took off 5 bases at V and 4 bases at J, with 15 bases between the two ends. The CDR3 contains 14 residues. The CDR3 bases are TGTGCCAGCAGTGAAGTATGGGGTACGTACGAGCAGTACTTC. Translating it yields CASSEVWGTYEQYF.

This clonotype has a count of ten or more. The rearrangement joins TRBV28 to TRBJ2-7, with 12 nucleotides matching TRBD2. With 5 bases clipped from V and 2 bases from J, the junction kept 7 bases outside the gene matches. The V gene's germline CDR1 is MDHEN and CDR2 SYDVKM. The CDR3 totals 16 residues. CDR3 bases: TGTGCCAGCAGTCCCCTCGGACTAGCGGGGACCTACGAGCAGTACTTC. Its protein is CASSPLGLAGTYEQYF. Full variable domain (missing parts from reference TRBV28 and TRBJ2-7): DVKVTQSSRYLVKRTGEKVFLECVQDMDHENMFWYRQDPGLGLRLIYFSYDVKMKEKGDIPEGYSVSREKKERFSLILESASTNQTSMYLCASSPLGLAGTYEQYFGPGTRLTVT.

This clonotype rates as medium-sized. This rearrangement joins TRBV11-3 to TRBJ2-2; TRBD2 is a possible D gene (5 bases). Trimming shortened V by 1 base and J by 5 bases, and 8 bases separated the two germline ends. Germline V gene data show CDR1 as SGHNT and CDR2 as YENEEA. The CDR3 has 14 residues. This CDR3 is CASSLVAGTGELFF. The DNA for the CDR3 is TGTGCCAGCAGCTTAGTGGCGGGTACCGGGGAGCTGTTTTTT.

This clonotype was seen repeatedly, ten times or more. The chain combines TRBV6-2 or TRBV6-3 with TRBJ1-5, with D hard to call. The germline gives CDR1 MNHEY, CDR2 SVGEGT. V shed 5 bases and J shed 7 bases, with 15 bases lying between them. The CDR3 extends over 14 amino acids. CDR3 coding DNA: TGTGCCAGCAGTGAACCGGAGGCTCCCCAGCCCCAGCATTTT. It yields the protein CASSEPEAPQPQHF.

To note about this clonotype: A much bigger clone sits one base away, suggesting this may be a read error. V usage is TRBV20-1 and J usage is TRBJ2-2; possibly TRBD2 for D (7 bases). The CDR3 is 17 amino acids. The germline CDR1 and CDR2 sequences are DFQATT and SNEGSKA (reference sequence). Trimming left V 2 bases short and J 3 bases short, with 19 bases between. The CDR3 sequence: CSARKGGGSPYTGELFF. CDR3 DNA sequence: TGCAGTGCTAGAAAGGGGGGGGGGAGCCCGTACACCGGGGAGCTGTTTTTT.

Worth noting for this clonotype: At one of its ends the junction is not consistent with the germline gene, which may arise from a read error. The genes are TRBV10-2 and TRBJ1-6; D possibly corresponds to TRBD1 (5 bases). Germline V gives CDR1 WSHSY, CDR2 SAAADI. This CDR3 is built from 17 residues. CDR3 coding DNA: TGTGCCAGCACACCCCTACCGCAGGGTGCATCTGGTTCACCCCTCCACTTT. Translated: CASTPLPQGASGSPLHF.

This clonotype has ten or more counts. The rearrangement links TRBV7-2 to TRBJ2-7, with 10 bases aligning to TRBD2. This CDR3 is built from 14 residues. Per the germline V gene, CDR1 is SGHTA and CDR2 is FQGNSA. The trim removed 6 bases at V and 1 base at J, leaving 3 bases unmatched. The chain's CDR3 is CASRPGLASYEQYF. CDR3 bases: TGTGCCAGCAGGCCGGGACTAGCGTCCTACGAGCAGTACTTC.

This clonotype was recorded many times. The chain combines TRBV5-4 with TRBJ2-3; D is undetermined. The CDR3 is 14 amino acids. The V end lost 3 bases, the J end lost 4 bases, and 12 bases lay between the germline ends. Per germline, CDR1 SGHNT and CDR2 YYREEE (reference sequence). The CDR3 region has the DNA TGTGCCAGCAGCTCCGTGGGCAAGTCAGATACGCAGTATTTT. This gives the protein CASSSVGKSDTQYF.

This clonotype was seen ten or more times. V is TRBV2 and J is TRBJ2-5; D is unresolved. Germline V gives CDR1 SNHLY, CDR2 FYNNEI. The CDR3 covers 13 residues. V was trimmed by 3 bases and J by 2 bases, leaving 7 bases between them. The CDR3 DNA reads as TGTGCCAGCAGTGATTTGGGACAAGAGACCCAGTACTTC. Encoded protein: CASSDLGQETQYF.

This clonotype has ten or more counts. The rearrangement links TRBV6-2 or TRBV6-3 to TRBJ1-5; TRBD1 matches 9 bases. V trimming: 5 bases; J trimming: 3 bases; junction bases outside the gene matches: 8. CDR1 is MNHEY, CDR2 SVGEGT, per germline. This CDR3 has 16 residues. The CDR3 loop is CASSTPTGGNNQPQHF. In DNA form, the CDR3 reads TGTGCCAGCAGTACCCCGACAGGGGGTAACAATCAGCCCCAGCATTTT.

This clonotype came up many times. J is TRBJ2-3 and V is TRBV20-1; no firm D call. The CDR3 is made up of 15 amino acids. The V gene's germline CDR1 is DFQATT and CDR2 SNEGSKA (reference sequence). The germline V and J ends were trimmed by 0 bases and 1 base, with 11 bases remaining between them. CDR3 nucleotides: TGCAGTGCTAGAGATCCGGGCGGTGGCACAGATACGCAGTATTTT. Translating gives CSARDPGGGTDTQYF.

At least ten counts were recorded for this clonotype. The chain employs TRBV12-3 or TRBV12-4 and TRBJ2-3, with TRBD2 matching 12 bases. With V trimmed by 5 bases and J by 4 bases, 4 bases remained unmatched. The length of the CDR3 is 15 residues. CDR3 protein: CASSGLAGIADTQYF. The CDR3 region has the DNA TGTGCCAGCAGTGGACTAGCGGGAATCGCAGATACGCAGTATTTT.

With respect to this clonotype: One junction end disagrees with the germline gene, perhaps due to a read error. V gene TRBV6-2 or TRBV6-3 combines with J gene TRBJ2-3; 8 positions agree with TRBD1. This CDR3 has 18 residues. Germline V lookup: CDR1 MNHEY, CDR2 SVGEGT. The CDR3, as DNA: TGTGCCAGCAGTTACTCGTTCTGGACAGGGACCAGCACAGATACGAAGTATTTT. It encodes CASSYSFWTGTSTDTKYF.

With regard to this clonotype: Being one base from a much bigger clone, this may be a read error. The chain has TRBV28 and TRBJ2-5, with TRBD2 matching over 9 bases. CDR1 and CDR2 (germline): MDHEN, SYDVKM. The CDR3 is 11 residues long. This chain's CDR3 is CASSWREGQCF. The CDR3 DNA sequence: TGTGCCAGCAGTTGGCGGGAGGGCCAGTGCTTC.

This clonotype was recorded at least ten times. This chain connects TRBV7-8 to TRBJ1-2; D might be TRBD1 (6 bases). Germline CDR1 is SGHVS and CDR2 is FQNEAQ. V was pared by 5 bases and J by 4 bases, with 14 bases between. The CDR3 extends over 14 amino acids. Here the CDR3 reads CASSLVKGGYGYTF. The CDR3 nucleotides are TGTGCCAGCAGCCTAGTGAAGGGGGGCTATGGCTACACCTTC.

This clonotype is medium-sized. This chain connects TRBV5-1 to TRBJ2-2, with D perhaps TRBD2 (5 bases). From germline, CDR1 is SGHRS and CDR2 YFSETQ. CDR3 length: 16 residues. V gave up 0 bases and J gave up 4 bases, with 13 bases separating them. As DNA, the CDR3 is TGCGCCAGCAGCTTGGGGGTACTTGGGAGCACCGGGGAGCTGTTTTTT. This translates into CASSLGVLGSTGELFF.

The CDR3 DNA is TGCGCCAGCAGCTTGCTGTCGGTGACGAACACCGGGGAGCTGTTTTTT. This codes for CASSLLSVTNTGELFF. The chain carries TRBV5-1 and TRBJ2-2; the D is unclear. There are 16 residues in the CDR3. The germline V gene has CDR1 SGHRS and CDR2 YFSETQ. The V end lost 1 base, the J end lost 0 bases, and 10 bases lay between the germline ends.

This clonotype showed up many times. The rearrangement uses TRBV7-2 and TRBJ2-7, with D perhaps being TRBD1 or TRBD2 (5 bases each). V was trimmed by 5 bases and J by 2 bases, leaving 13 bases between them. The CDR3 spans 14 residues. The V gene's germline CDR1 is SGHTA and CDR2 FQGNSA. CDR3 sequence: CASSPRDGPYEQYF. As DNA, the CDR3 is TGTGCCAGCAGCCCCCGGGACGGACCCTACGAGCAGTACTTC.

The table lists this clonotype with many counts. The chain recombines TRBV28 with TRBJ2-5, with 9 bases fitting TRBD1. This CDR3 comprises 15 residues. Germline CDR1 reads MDHEN; CDR2 reads SYDVKM. The V gene end was trimmed by 5 bases and the J gene end by 4 bases; junction bases not matched to a gene: 8. CDR3 in amino acids: CASSTGTGRRETQYF. The CDR3 DNA reads as TGTGCCAGCAGTACCGGGACAGGGCGGAGAGAGACCCAGTACTTC.

The chain joins TRBV20-1 to TRBJ2-4, with TRBD2 identical over 7 bases. CDR3 length: 17 residues. V shed 2 bases, J shed 0 bases, and the junction held 10 bases outside the gene matches. Per the germline V gene, CDR1 is DFQATT and CDR2 is SNEGSKA (reference sequence). The CDR3 sequence: CSARRRGEFLAKNIQYF. CDR3 coding DNA: TGCAGTGCTAGACGCCGGGGGGAGTTCTTAGCCAAAAACATTCAGTACTTC.

This clonotype was recorded at least ten times. The CDR3 sequence is CASSHRGGDQDTQYF. The CDR3 bases are TGCGCCAGCAGCCACCGGGGTGGGGACCAAGATACGCAGTATTTT. The chain has TRBV5-1 and TRBJ2-3; tentatively, D is TRBD1 or TRBD2 (5 bases each). This CDR3 contains 15 residues. Trimming stripped 4 bases from V and 5 bases from J, with 17 bases between. From germline, CDR1 is SGHRS and CDR2 YFSETQ.

On this clonotype: Being one base from a much bigger clone, this may be a read error. V is TRBV7-9 and J is TRBJ2-4, with D possibly TRBD1 on 6 matching bases. Germline CDR1 reads SEHNR; CDR2 reads FQNEAQ (reference sequence). The CDR3 loop spans 16 amino acids. The V gene lost 5 bases and the J gene lost 5 bases, with 19 bases spanning the gap. The CDR3 coding sequence is TGTGCCAGCAGCCAACCCTCACAGGGTCCCCAAAACATTCAGTACTTC. It translates to CASSQPSQGPQNIQYF. The whole variable domain, filled in from reference TRBV7-9 and TRBJ2-4, reads DTGVSQNPRHKITKRGQNVTFRCDPISEHNRLYWYRQTLGQGPEFLTYFQNEAQLEKSRLLSDRFSAERPKGSFSTLEIQRTEQGDSAMYLCASSQPSQGPQNIQYFGAGTRLSVL.

In this sample, this clonotype turned up many times. The CDR3 region has the DNA TGTGCCAGCAGCGTAGGGGTGGGCCAGGGGTACAATGAGCAGTTCTTC. Encoded protein: CASSVGVGQGYNEQFF. The J gene is TRBJ2-1, the V gene TRBV9, with TRBD1 as a possible D gene (6 bases). Germline CDR1 SGDLS, CDR2 YYNGEE. V lost 0 bases, J lost 4 bases, and 14 bases lay in between. The CDR3 contains 16 residues.

This clonotype was recorded many times. This sequence joins TRBV20-1 and TRBJ2-3; D uncertain. There are 12 residues in the CDR3. V gave up 3 bases and J gave up 2 bases, with 6 bases separating them. Germline V gene sequence: CDR1 DFQATT, CDR2 SNEGSKA (reference sequence). CDR3 in DNA: TGCAGTGCTAGTCAGGACACAGATACGCAGTATTTT. It codes for CSASQDTDTQYF.

In the case of this clonotype: No conserved phenylalanine or tryptophan ends this CDR3, so it is likely a read error. The V and J genes are TRBV7-2 and TRBJ2-7, with TRBD1 matching over 11 bases. Germline V CDR1 and CDR2: SGHTA, FQGNSA. CDR3 size: 15 residues. For the CDR3, the DNA is TGTGCCAACAGCTTAGCGGGACAGGGGGGTTACGAGCAGTACCTC. Its protein product is CANSLAGQGGYEQYL.